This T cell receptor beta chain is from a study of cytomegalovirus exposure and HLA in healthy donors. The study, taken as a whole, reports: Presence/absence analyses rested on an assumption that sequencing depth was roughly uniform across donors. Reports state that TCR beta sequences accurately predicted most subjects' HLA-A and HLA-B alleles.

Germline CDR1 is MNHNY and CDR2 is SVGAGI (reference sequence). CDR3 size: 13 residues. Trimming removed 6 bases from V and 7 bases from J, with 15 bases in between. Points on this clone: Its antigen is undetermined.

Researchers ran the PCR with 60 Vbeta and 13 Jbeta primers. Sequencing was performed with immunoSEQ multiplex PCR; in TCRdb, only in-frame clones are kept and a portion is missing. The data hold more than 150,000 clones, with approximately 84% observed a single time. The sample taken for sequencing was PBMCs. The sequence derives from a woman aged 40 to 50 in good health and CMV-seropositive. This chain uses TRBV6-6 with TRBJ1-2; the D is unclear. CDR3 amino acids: CASSRDGVGGYTF. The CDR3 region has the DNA TGTGCCAGCAGCCGCGACGGAGTAGGTGGCTACACCTTC.